The 7 T cell receptor beta chains below were found in one sample sequenced in a study of blood T cell repertoires in COVID-19. The method was immunoSEQ multiplex PCR; TCRdb's version includes in-frame clones alone and lacks a portion of them. The sample lists 90,000 to 100,000 clones; roughly nine tenths were seen once. Sequenced input: peripheral blood. The receptor set was obtained from a man over 45 with acute or convalescent COVID-19.

The V and J genes are TRBV7-9 and TRBJ2-3; 7 bases are shared with TRBD2. CDR1 is SEHNR and CDR2 is FQNEAQ in the germline V gene (reference sequence). The CDR3 has 16 residues. J was trimmed by 2 bases and V by 8 bases; bases with no gene match: 13. In DNA, the CDR3 is TGTGCCAGCCTCGGGGGTTTGCTAGCGGACACAGATACGCAGTATTTT. Translated, it gives CASLGGLLADTDTQYF.

The chain employs TRBV10-2 and TRBJ1-2; possibly TRBD1 for D (6 bases). CDR1 WSHSY and CDR2 SAAADI come from the germline V gene. CDR3 size: 15 residues. V lost 0 bases to trimming and J lost 6 bases, with 14 bases between them. Here the CDR3 DNA reads TGCGCCAGCAGTGAGTCGACAGGCAGGGGAAATGGCTACACCTTC. As protein: CASSESTGRGNGYTF.

The chain uses TRBV15 and TRBJ1-1; tentative D call: TRBD1 (5 bases). Germline V gene sequence: CDR1 LNHNV, CDR2 YYDKDF (reference sequence). V shed 0 bases and J shed 8 bases, with 10 bases lying between them. The CDR3 extends over 13 amino acids. The CDR3 sequence is CATSREAGREAFF. The CDR3 nucleotides are TGTGCCACCAGCAGAGAGGCGGGACGGGAAGCTTTCTTT.

In its sample, this clone was seen a few times. The rearrangement joins TRBV9 to TRBJ2-5; TRBD2 matches at 13 bases. The length of the CDR3 is 16 residues. Per the germline V gene, CDR1 is SGDLS and CDR2 is YYNGEE. Unmatched junction bases numbered 3, after V lost 0 bases and J lost 4 bases. The CDR3 sequence is CASSVGTSGSAETQYF. For the CDR3, the DNA is TGTGCCAGCAGCGTAGGGACTAGCGGGAGTGCAGAGACCCAGTACTTC.

The chain has TRBV2 and TRBJ2-2, with TRBD2 identical over 12 bases. V gave up 6 bases and J gave up 6 bases; unmatched junction bases: 11. Germline CDR1 SNHLY, CDR2 FYNNEI. The CDR3 covers 17 residues. The CDR3 loop is CASRRTSGNPGSGELFF. CDR3 sequence (DNA): TGTGCCAGCAGGAGGACTAGCGGGAACCCGGGTTCCGGGGAGCTGTTTTTT.

The V call is TRBV7-8, the J call TRBJ1-4; D unresolved. Germline values: CDR1 SGHVS, CDR2 FQNEAQ. The ends were cut back, 1 base at V and 7 bases at J, with 13 bases in the middle. This CDR3 has 15 residues. The CDR3 nucleotides read TGTGCCAGCAGCTTAGTAGCCCTCCTCGGTGAAAAACTGTTTTTT. Translating gives CASSLVALLGEKLFF.

V usage is TRBV3-1 (or the pseudogene TRBV3-2) and J usage is TRBJ2-2; 7 bases agree with TRBD2. The CDR3 totals 16 residues. V was clipped by 7 bases and J by 6 bases; unmatched bases: 14. CDR1 is LGHDT, CDR2 YNNKEL, per germline (reference sequence). As DNA, the CDR3 is TGTGCCAGCACCCCTAGGACGGGGCGGGAGCCCGGGGAGCTGTTTTTT. Its protein product is CASTPRTGREPGELFF.